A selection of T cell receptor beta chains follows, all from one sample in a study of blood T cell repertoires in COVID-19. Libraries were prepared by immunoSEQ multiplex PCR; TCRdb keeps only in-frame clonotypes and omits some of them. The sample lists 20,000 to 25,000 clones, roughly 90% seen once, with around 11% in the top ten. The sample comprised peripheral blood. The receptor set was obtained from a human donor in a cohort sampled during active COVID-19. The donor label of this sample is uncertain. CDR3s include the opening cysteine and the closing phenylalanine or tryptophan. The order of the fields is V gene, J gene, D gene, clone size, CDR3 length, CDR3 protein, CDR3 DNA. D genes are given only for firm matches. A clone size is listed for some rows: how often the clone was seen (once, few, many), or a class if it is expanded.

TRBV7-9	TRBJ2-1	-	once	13	CASSFLGVNEQFF	TGTGCCAGCAGCTTTCTAGGGGTCAATGAGCAGTTCTTC
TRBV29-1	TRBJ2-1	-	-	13	CSVGGRGESEQFF	TGCAGCGTAGGGGGCAGGGGGGAGAGTGAGCAGTTCTTC
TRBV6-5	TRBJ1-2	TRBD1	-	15	CASSRSNRGGYGYTF	TGTGCCAGCAGCCGATCTAACAGGGGTGGATATGGCTACACCTTC
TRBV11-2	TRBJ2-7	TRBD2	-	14	CASSSGLATYEQYF	TGTGCCAGCAGCTCCGGACTAGCGACCTACGAGCAGTACTTC
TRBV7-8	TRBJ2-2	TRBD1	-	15	CASSPRGQGTGELFF	TGTGCCAGCAGCCCCAGGGGGCAAGGGACCGGGGAGCTGTTTTTT
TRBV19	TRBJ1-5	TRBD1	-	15	CASSTGTGGNQPQHF	TGTGCCAGTAGTACCGGGACAGGGGGCAATCAGCCCCAGCATTTT
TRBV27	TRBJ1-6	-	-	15	CASSLQGRRDSPLHF	TGTGCCAGCAGTTTACAGGGGCGGCGTGATTCACCCCTCCACTTT
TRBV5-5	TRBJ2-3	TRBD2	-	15	CASRLLAGGVDTQYF	TGTGCCAGCAGGTTGCTAGCGGGAGGTGTCGATACGCAGTATTTT
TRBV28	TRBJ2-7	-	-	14	CASNLWLASSEQYF	TGTGCCAGCAACCTGTGGCTAGCTTCCTCCGAGCAGTACTTC
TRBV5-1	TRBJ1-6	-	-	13	CASSLKLDSPLHF	TGCGCCAGCAGCCTCAAACTTGATTCACCCCTCCACTTT
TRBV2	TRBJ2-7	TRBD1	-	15	CASTEGTGDIYEQYF	TGTGCCAGCACCGAAGGGACAGGGGATATCTACGAGCAGTACTTC
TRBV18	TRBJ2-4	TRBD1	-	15	CASSTPVTGENIQYF	TGTGCCAGCTCAACCCCCGTGACAGGGGAAAACATTCAGTACTTC
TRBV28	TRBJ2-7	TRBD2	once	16	CASSLLAGGSTYEQYF	TGTGCCAGCAGTTTACTAGCGGGAGGGAGCACCTACGAGCAGTACTTC
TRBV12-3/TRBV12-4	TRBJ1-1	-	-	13	CASTLQGDTEAFF	TGTGCCAGCACCCTACAGGGTGACACTGAAGCTTTCTTT
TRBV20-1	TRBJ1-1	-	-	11	CSARGGFEAFF	TGCAGTGCCCGGGGAGGGTTTGAAGCTTTCTTT
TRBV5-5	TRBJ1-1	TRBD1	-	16	CASSLGQGWGNTEAFF	TGTGCCAGCAGCCTGGGACAGGGGTGGGGGAACACTGAAGCTTTCTTT
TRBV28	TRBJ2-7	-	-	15	CASSSPEMFSYEQYF	TGTGCCAGCAGTTCCCCCGAGATGTTTTCCTACGAGCAGTACTTC
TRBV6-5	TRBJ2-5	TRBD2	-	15	CASRKTLAGEETQYF	TGTGCCAGCAGGAAAACCCTAGCGGGAGAAGAGACCCAGTACTTC
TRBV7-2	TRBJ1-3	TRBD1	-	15	CASSRDSSSGNTIYF	TGTGCCAGCAGCAGGGACAGCTCCTCTGGAAACACCATATATTTT
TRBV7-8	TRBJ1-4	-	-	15	CASSPRVTTNEKLFF	TGTGCCAGCAGCCCCAGGGTGACAACTAATGAAAAACTGTTTTTT
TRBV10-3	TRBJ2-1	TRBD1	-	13	CATLQGARNEQFF	TGTGCCACCTTACAGGGGGCGAGGAATGAGCAGTTCTTC
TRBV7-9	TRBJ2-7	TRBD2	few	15	CASSLQLAEGGEQYF	TGTGCCAGCAGCTTACAACTAGCGGAAGGGGGCGAGCAGTACTTC
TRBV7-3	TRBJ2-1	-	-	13	CASSPGRYNEQFF	TGTGCCAGCAGCCCCGGCAGGTACAATGAGCAGTTCTTC
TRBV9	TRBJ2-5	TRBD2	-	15	CASSVAVTSGETQYF	TGTGCCAGCAGCGTAGCTGTGACTAGCGGAGAGACCCAGTACTTC
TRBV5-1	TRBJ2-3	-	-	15	CASSLAPVGTDTQYF	TGCGCCAGCAGCTTGGCCCCAGTGGGCACAGATACGCAGTATTTT
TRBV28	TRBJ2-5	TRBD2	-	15	CASTIAGGEAETQYF	TGTGCCAGCACCATAGCGGGAGGAGAGGCAGAGACCCAGTACTTC
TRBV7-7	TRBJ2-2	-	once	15	CASSSSQDHTGELFF	TGTGCCAGCAGCTCCTCCCAGGATCACACCGGGGAGCTGTTTTTT
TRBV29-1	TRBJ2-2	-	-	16	CSVFKRRGLRGGELFF	TGCAGCGTTTTTAAACGGCGCGGCCTACGAGGCGGGGAGCTGTTTTTT
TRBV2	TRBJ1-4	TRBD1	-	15	CASSERGQTNEKLFF	TGTGCCAGCAGTGAAAGGGGACAGACTAATGAAAAACTGTTTTTT
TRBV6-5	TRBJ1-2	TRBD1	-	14	CASSRAGQNYGYTF	TGTGCCAGCAGTCGTGCGGGACAGAACTATGGCTACACCTTC
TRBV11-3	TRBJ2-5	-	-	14	CASSLGRGGETQYF	TGTGCCAGCAGCCTGGGGCGGGGCGGGGAGACCCAGTACTTC
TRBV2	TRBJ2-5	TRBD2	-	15	CASSAYGGRRETQYF	TGTGCCAGCAGTGCTTACGGCGGGAGACGGGAGACCCAGTACTTC
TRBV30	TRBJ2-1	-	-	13	CAWSPPGSNEQFF	TGTGCCTGGAGTCCCCCGGGGTCCAATGAGCAGTTCTTC
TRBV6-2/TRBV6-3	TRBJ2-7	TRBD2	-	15	CASSYPLAGGYEQYF	TGTGCCAGCAGTTACCCCCTAGCGGGAGGGTACGAGCAGTACTTC
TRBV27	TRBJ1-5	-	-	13	CASSFGVSQPQHF	TGTGCCAGCAGTTTCGGGGTCAGCCAGCCCCAGCATTTT
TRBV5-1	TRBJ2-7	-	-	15	CASSLGRGYDYEQYF	TGCGCCAGCAGCTTGGGAAGGGGGTATGACTACGAGCAGTACTTC
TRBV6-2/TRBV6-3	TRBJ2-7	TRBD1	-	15	CASSRRTGGFYEQYF	TGTGCCAGCAGCCGAAGGACAGGGGGCTTCTACGAGCAGTACTTC
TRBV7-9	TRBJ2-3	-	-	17	CASSLGSGGGRTDTQYF	TGTGCCAGCAGCTTAGGGTCTGGTGGGGGCCGCACAGATACGCAGTATTTT
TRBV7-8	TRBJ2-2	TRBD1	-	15	CASSHRTGNTGELFF	TGTGCCAGCAGCCACAGGACAGGGAACACCGGGGAGCTGTTTTTT
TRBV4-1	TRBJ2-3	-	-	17	CASSQVATQTSTDTQYF	TGCGCCAGCAGCCAAGTGGCCACCCAAACAAGCACAGATACGCAGTATTTT
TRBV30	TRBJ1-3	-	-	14	CAWSQTGSGNTIYF	TGTGCCTGGAGCCAAACAGGGTCCGGAAACACCATATATTTT
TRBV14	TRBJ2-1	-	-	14	CASSRGLSYNEQFF	TGTGCCAGCAGCAGGGGACTTTCCTACAATGAGCAGTTCTTC
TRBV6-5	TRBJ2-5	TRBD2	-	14	CASSFRRGGETQYF	TGTGCCAGCAGTTTTCGGCGGGGAGGGGAGACCCAGTACTTC
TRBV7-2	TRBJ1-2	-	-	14	CASIPYPGNYGYTF	TGTGCCAGTATCCCCTATCCAGGGAACTATGGCTACACCTTC
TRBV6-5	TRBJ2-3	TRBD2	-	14	CAAQPGGSTDTQYF	TGTGCCGCCCAGCCGGGGGGGAGCACAGATACGCAGTATTTT
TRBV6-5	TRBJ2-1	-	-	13	CASRAQTYNEQFF	TGTGCCAGCAGGGCCCAAACGTACAATGAGCAGTTCTTC
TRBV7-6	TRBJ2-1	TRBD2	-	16	CASSFGLAGSYNEQFF	TGTGCCAGCAGTTTCGGACTAGCGGGCTCCTACAATGAGCAGTTCTTC
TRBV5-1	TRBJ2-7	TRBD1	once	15	CASSSLQGESYEQYF	TGCGCCAGCAGCTCCTTACAGGGGGAATCCTACGAGCAGTACTTC
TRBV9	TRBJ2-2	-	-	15	CASSSRSYPPGELFF	TGTGCCAGCAGCTCCCGGTCCTACCCGCCCGGGGAGCTGTTTTTT
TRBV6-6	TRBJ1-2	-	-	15	CASNNRDRPNYGYTF	TGTGCCAGCAACAACAGGGATCGACCTAACTATGGCTACACCTTC
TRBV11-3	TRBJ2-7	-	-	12	CASSPQNAEQYF	TGTGCCAGCAGCCCGCAGAATGCCGAGCAGTACTTC
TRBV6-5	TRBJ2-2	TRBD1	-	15	CASRMDRVNTGELFF	TGTGCCAGCAGGATGGACAGGGTGAACACCGGGGAGCTGTTTTTT
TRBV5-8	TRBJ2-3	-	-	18	CASSLEAGLSILSDTQYF	TGTGCCAGCAGCTTGGAGGCGGGACTTTCTATCCTCTCTGATACGCAGTATTTT
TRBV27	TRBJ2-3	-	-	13	CASRDSDTDTQYF	TGTGCCAGCAGGGACTCAGACACAGATACGCAGTATTTT
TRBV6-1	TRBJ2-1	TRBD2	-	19	CASSGGRTSGRGSYNEQFF	TGTGCCAGCAGTGGGGGCCGGACTAGCGGGAGGGGGTCCTACAATGAGCAGTTCTTC
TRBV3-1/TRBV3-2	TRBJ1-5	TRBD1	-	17	CASSQDTGQEGNQPQHF	TGTGCCAGCAGCCAAGATACGGGACAGGAGGGAAATCAGCCCCAGCATTTT
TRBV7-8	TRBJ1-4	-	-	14	CASRPSQGVEKLFF	TGTGCCAGCAGACCCTCCCAAGGGGTTGAAAAACTGTTTTTT
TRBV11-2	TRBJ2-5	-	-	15	CASSLDGLERETQYF	TGTGCCAGCAGCTTGGACGGACTGGAAAGGGAGACCCAGTACTTC
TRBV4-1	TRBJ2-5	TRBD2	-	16	CASSQDSAGVQETQYF	TGCGCCAGCAGCCAAGATTCGGCGGGAGTACAAGAGACCCAGTACTTC
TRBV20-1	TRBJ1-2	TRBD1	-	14	CSASNPGQGVGYTF	TGCAGTGCTAGTAACCCGGGACAGGGGGTTGGCTACACCTTC